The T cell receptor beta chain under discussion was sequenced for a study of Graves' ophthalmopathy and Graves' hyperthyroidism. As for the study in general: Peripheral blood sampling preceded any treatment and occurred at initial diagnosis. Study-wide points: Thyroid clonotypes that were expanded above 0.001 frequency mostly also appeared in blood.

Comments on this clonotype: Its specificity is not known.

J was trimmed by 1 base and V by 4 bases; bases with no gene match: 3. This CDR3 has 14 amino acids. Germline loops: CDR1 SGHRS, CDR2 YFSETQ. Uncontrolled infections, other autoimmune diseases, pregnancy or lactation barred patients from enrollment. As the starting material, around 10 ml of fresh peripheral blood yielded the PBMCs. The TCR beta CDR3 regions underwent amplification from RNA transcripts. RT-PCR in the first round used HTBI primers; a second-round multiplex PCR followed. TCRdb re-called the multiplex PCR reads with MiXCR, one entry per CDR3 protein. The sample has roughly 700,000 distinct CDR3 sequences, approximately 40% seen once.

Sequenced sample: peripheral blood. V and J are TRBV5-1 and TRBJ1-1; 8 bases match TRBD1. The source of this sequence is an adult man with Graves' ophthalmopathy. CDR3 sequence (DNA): TGCGCCAGCAGCGGGACAGGATCGAACACTGAAGCTTTCTTT. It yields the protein CASSGTGSNTEAFF.